The 31 T cell receptor beta chains reported below all come from one sample, sequenced in a study of shared clonotypes between healthy human individuals. Naive CD8 isolation took CD45RO-negative cells positively selected for CCR7 and excluded terminally differentiated effector memory CD45RA+ cells. Method: immunoSEQ multiplex PCR; TCRdb's copy keeps in-frame clones and lacks some. The sample consists of fewer than 1 million clones, 90% to 97% of them appearing once. Material: naive CD8+ T cells sorted from blood. The receptors here all came from a man aged 25-45 years in good health.

The chain links TRBV7-9 to TRBJ2-3, with D possibly TRBD2 on 8 matching bases. CDR3 length equals 19 residues. The germline V and J ends were trimmed by 5 bases and 6 bases, with 30 bases remaining between them. CDR1 is SEHNR, CDR2 FQNEAQ, per germline (reference sequence). The CDR3 DNA reads as TGTGCCAGCAGCCCGGGGGGGACAGAACTAGCCTCGAGTATTGATACGCAGTATTTT. Translating it yields CASSPGGTELASSIDTQYF.

The V call is TRBV7-9, the J call TRBJ2-7, with D possibly being TRBD1 or TRBD2 (5 bases each). Trimming left V 4 bases short and J 2 bases short, with 18 bases between. Germline CDR1 SEHNR, CDR2 FQNEAQ (reference sequence). This CDR3 region has 16 residues. In nucleotides, the CDR3 is TGTGCCAGCAGCTCACGGACCGGGACGCAAGCCTACGAGCAGTACTTC. Its translation: CASSSRTGTQAYEQYF.

The gene calls are TRBV11-1 and TRBJ2-7; D gene uncertain. This CDR3 is 13 amino acids long. The germline V and J ends were trimmed by 3 bases and 0 bases, with 6 bases remaining between them. Germline V gene data show CDR1 as SGHAT and CDR2 as FQDESV (reference sequence). DNA for the CDR3: TGTGCCAGCAGCTTTGGGAACTCCTACGAGCAGTACTTC. Its translation: CASSFGNSYEQYF.

This chain uses TRBV13 with TRBJ2-7, with 14 bases fitting TRBD2. The trim removed 4 bases at V and 5 bases at J, leaving 7 bases unmatched. The CDR3 totals 16 residues. Germline assignment: CDR1 PRHDT and CDR2 FYEKMQ (reference sequence). The CDR3 bases are TGTGCCAGCAGCTCCCCCGGGACTAGCGGGGGCCACGAGCAGTACTTC. Amino acids: CASSSPGTSGGHEQYF.

The rearrangement uses TRBV7-9 and TRBJ1-2; D gene uncertain. With 3 bases removed from V and 7 bases from J, the gap between germline ends came to 6 bases. CDR3 length equals 11 residues. Germline V CDR1 and CDR2: SEHNR, FQNEAQ (reference sequence). The DNA for the CDR3 is TGTGCCAGCAGCTTCCTGGGTGGCTACACCTTC. This sequence encodes CASSFLGGYTF.

CDR3 nucleotides: TGTGCCAGCAGCTTACCTCGGAGAGGAGCTTTCTTT. Encoded protein: CASSLPRRGAFF. The chain links TRBV7-9 to TRBJ1-1; D unclear. V shed 2 bases and J shed 10 bases, with 11 bases lying between them. Germline assignment: CDR1 SEHNR and CDR2 FQNEAQ (reference sequence). This CDR3 spans 12 amino acids.

The rearrangement links TRBV12-5 to TRBJ2-5, with 7 bases identical to TRBD2. CDR3 length: 14 residues. Trimming at V came to 6 bases and at J to 0 bases, leaving 4 bases not matched to a gene. The V gene's germline CDR1 is LGHNT and CDR2 FRNRAP. The CDR3 region is CASGDGTNQETQYF. Written as DNA, the CDR3 is TGTGCTAGTGGCGATGGGACTAACCAAGAGACCCAGTACTTC.

The rearrangement links TRBV7-9 to TRBJ2-3; TRBD2 matches at 8 bases. The CDR3 extends over 19 amino acids. The V gene's germline CDR1 is SEHNR and CDR2 FQNEAQ (reference sequence). Trimming took 1 base from V and 0 from J; bases not matched to a gene: 12. Written as DNA, the CDR3 is TGTGCCAGCAGCTTAGGGGTCTCTAGCGGGCACCGGAGCACAGATACGCAGTATTTT. Its translation: CASSLGVSSGHRSTDTQYF.

The rearrangement uses TRBV5-5 and TRBJ2-7, with D unclear. Deletions cut 2 bases from V and 3 bases from J, with 12 bases between. The CDR3 runs to 14 residues. Germline V gene data show CDR1 as SGHKS and CDR2 as YYEKEE (reference sequence). DNA of the CDR3: TGTGCCAGCAGCTTCGAAGGTGGAGACTACGAGCAGTACTTC. It encodes CASSFEGGDYEQYF. The complete variable domain, with remaining parts taken from reference TRBV5-5 and TRBJ2-7, reads DAGVTQSPTHLIKTRGQQVTLRCSPISGHKSVSWYQQVLGQGPQFIFQYYEKEERGRGNFPDRFSARQFPNYSSELNVNALLLGDSALYLCASSFEGGDYEQYFGPGTRLTVT.

This clone came up once. The chain uses TRBV7-2 and TRBJ2-1; the match to TRBD2 covers 10 bases. Looked up from germline, CDR1 is SGHTA and CDR2 is FQGNSA. Losses at the gene ends were 3 bases for V and 5 bases for J; bases not matched to a gene: 1. The CDR3 consists of 14 residues. The CDR3: CASSFSGRDNEQFF. CDR3 in DNA: TGTGCCAGCAGCTTCAGCGGGAGGGACAATGAGCAGTTCTTC.

The chain combines TRBV5-1 with TRBJ2-7; D not resolved. The V gene's germline CDR1 is SGHRS and CDR2 YFSETQ. Trimming pared 3 bases from V and 2 bases from J, leaving 12 bases between. The CDR3 sequence is 14 residues long. This CDR3 reads CASSSRKSPYEQYF. CDR3 DNA sequence: TGCGCCAGCAGCTCCCGAAAATCGCCCTACGAGCAGTACTTC. Combining the CDR3 with reference TRBV5-1 and TRBJ2-7 gives the whole variable domain KAGVTQTPRYLIKTRGQQVTLSCSPISGHRSVSWYQQTPGQGLQFLFEYFSETQRNKGNFPGRFSGRQFSNSRSEMNVSTLELGDSALYLCASSSRKSPYEQYFGPGTRLTVT.

The CDR3 DNA sequence: TGTGCCTGGAGTGCGTTGGCTAATGAAAAACTGTTTTTT. Its protein product is CAWSALANEKLFF. The genes are TRBV30 and TRBJ1-4, with no clear D. The V gene lost 1 base and the J gene lost 3 bases, with 6 bases spanning the gap. CDR3 length equals 13 residues. The V gene's germline CDR1 is GTSNPN and CDR2 SVGIG (reference sequence).

The chain couples TRBV14 to TRBJ1-2, with 9 bases lining up with TRBD1. With V trimmed by 4 bases and J by 8 bases, 8 bases remained unmatched. Germline V CDR1 and CDR2: SGHDN, FVKESK. This CDR3 contains 14 residues. CDR3 region: CASSRAGTGRGYTF. CDR3 in DNA: TGTGCCAGCAGCCGAGCTGGGACAGGGAGGGGCTACACCTTC.

The V call is TRBV7-9, the J call TRBJ2-2, with 13 bases lining up with TRBD2. Trimming removed 4 bases from V and 2 bases from J; junction bases left unmatched: 4. The CDR3 covers 17 residues. Germline V lookup: CDR1 SEHNR, CDR2 FQNEAQ (reference sequence). The CDR3 nucleotides read TGTGCCAGCAGCTACCGACTAGCGGGAGGTAACACCGGGGAGCTGTTTTTT. It is translated as CASSYRLAGGNTGELFF.

The rearrangement joins TRBV27 to TRBJ2-1, with 10 positions matching TRBD1. With V trimmed by 6 bases and J by 4 bases, 6 bases remained unmatched. Per the germline V gene, CDR1 is MNHEY and CDR2 is SMNVEV (reference sequence). CDR3 length equals 15 residues. The DNA for the CDR3 is TGTGCCAGCAGAAATCGACAGGGGGCGTACAATGAGCAGTTCTTC. Amino acid sequence: CASRNRQGAYNEQFF.

The rearrangement joins TRBV6-5 to TRBJ2-7, with 10 bases aligning to TRBD2. Trimming removed 5 bases from V and 4 bases from J; junction bases left unmatched: 2. The CDR3 runs to 13 residues. CDR1 MNHEY and CDR2 SVGAGI come from the germline V gene. The CDR3 bases are TGTGCCAGCAGTGGGACTAGCGATTACGAGCAGTACTTC. Its translation: CASSGTSDYEQYF.

The V and J genes are TRBV7-8 and TRBJ1-1; TRBD1 aligns across 8 bases. Germline V gene lookup returns CDR1 SGHVS and CDR2 FQNEAQ. V dropped 5 bases and J dropped 6; count of bases not matched to a gene: 14. CDR3 length: 16 amino acids. This chain's CDR3 is CASSHRKDRDSSEAFF. The CDR3 region has the DNA TGTGCCAGCAGCCATCGAAAGGACAGGGACTCTTCTGAAGCTTTCTTT.

Worth noting for this clone: The junction departs from germline at one end; a sequencing error may be responsible. This chain's CDR3 is CASSHPDREDTQYF. The DNA for the CDR3 is TGCGCTAGCAGCCACCCGGACAGAGAAGATACGCAGTATTTT. The J gene is TRBJ2-3, the V gene TRBV4-1; D is possibly TRBD1 (6 bases). This CDR3 is built from 14 residues. Germline V gene data show CDR1 as MGHRA and CDR2 as YSYEKL.

The chain carries TRBV21-1 and TRBJ1-5; the DNA was not used to check the table's D call, TRBD1. TRBV21-1 is listed as a pseudogene. The CDR3 sequence is 15 residues long. The CDR3 DNA is TGTGCCAGCAGCAATCGGACAAACCGCAATCAGCCCCAGCATTTT. Translating gives CASSNRTNRNQPQHF.

The chain recombines TRBV7-2 with TRBJ2-4; perhaps TRBD1 as D (5 bases). CDR3 length: 16 amino acids. Trimming pared 1 base from V and 5 bases from J, leaving 15 bases between. CDR1 is SGHTA, CDR2 FQGNSA, per germline. The CDR3 DNA is TGTGCCAGCAGCTTAGATCCCTTGGGGCGTGAAAACATTCAGTACTTC. As protein: CASSLDPLGRENIQYF.

The CDR3 loop is CASSLGTGNWYEQYF. The CDR3 DNA is TGTGCCAGCAGTCTCGGGACAGGGAATTGGTACGAGCAGTACTTC. The V gene is TRBV6-5, the J gene TRBJ2-7, with TRBD1 identical over 9 bases. J lost 4 bases, V lost 5 bases, and 9 bases had no gene match. The CDR3 consists of 15 residues. Per the germline V gene, CDR1 is MNHEY and CDR2 is SVGAGI.

This chain uses TRBV6-5 with TRBJ1-5, with 10 bases matching TRBD1. The V and J ends lost 6 bases and 6 bases, in that order; junction bases with no gene match: 2. Germline CDR1 and CDR2: MNHEY and SVGAGI. CDR3 size: 13 residues. The CDR3 sequence: CASRTGGGQPQHF. CDR3 DNA sequence: TGTGCCAGCAGGACAGGGGGCGGTCAGCCCCAGCATTTT.

This rearrangement joins TRBV9 to TRBJ2-6, with D possibly being TRBD2 (5 bases). Looked up from germline, CDR1 is SGDLS and CDR2 is YYNGEE. Trimming pared 1 base from V and 0 bases from J, leaving 17 bases between. The CDR3 is made up of 19 amino acids. CDR3 coding DNA: TGTGCCAGCAGCGTATCTAATGGAGGAGCCGGCTCTGGGGCCAACGTCCTGACTTTC. It specifies CASSVSNGGAGSGANVLTF.

The rearrangement links TRBV27 to TRBJ2-2; a possible D gene is TRBD1 (6 bases). Germline-derived CDR1 and CDR2 are MNHEY and SMNVEV (reference sequence). The CDR3 spans 14 residues. Trimming shortened V by 3 bases and J by 7 bases, and 12 bases separated the two germline ends. Here the CDR3 reads CASSLLGAIGELFF. The CDR3 DNA sequence: TGTGCCAGCAGTTTGCTGGGGGCTATCGGGGAGCTGTTTTTT.

The genes are TRBV6-1 and TRBJ2-7, with TRBD2 matching over 9 bases. There are 13 residues in the CDR3. The junction had 4 bases not matched to a gene; V was cut back by 6 bases and J by 4 bases. Germline-derived CDR1 and CDR2 are MNHNS and SASEGT. CDR3 coding DNA: TGTGCCAGCAGCGGACTAGCGTTGTACGAGCAGTACTTC. Amino acids: CASSGLALYEQYF.

The chain links TRBV18 to TRBJ2-7; D is unresolved. CDR1 KGHSH and CDR2 LQKENI come from the germline V gene. The CDR3 has 12 residues. V lost 6 bases, J lost 2 bases, and 8 bases lay in between. CDR3 DNA sequence: TGTGCCAGCTCTGGACGAGCCTACGAGCAGTACTTC. Its protein is CASSGRAYEQYF. The variable domain in full, completed from reference TRBV18 and TRBJ2-7, reads NAGVMQNPRHLVRRRGQEARLRCSPMKGHSHVYWYRQLPEEGLKFMVYLQKENIIDESGMPKERFSAEFPKEGPSILRIQQVVRGDSAAYFCASSGRAYEQYFGPGTRLTVT.

V usage is TRBV2 and J usage is TRBJ2-3; tentatively, D is TRBD2 (6 bases). Germline values: CDR1 SNHLY, CDR2 FYNNEI. This CDR3 spans 14 amino acids. The germline V and J ends were trimmed by 4 bases and 4 bases, with 12 bases remaining between them. The CDR3, as DNA: TGTGCCAGCAGTGGGGGGGAGTTCGCAGATACGCAGTATTTT. It encodes CASSGGEFADTQYF.

The chain is built from TRBV27 and TRBJ2-5, with D possibly being TRBD1 (6 bases). Germline-derived CDR1 and CDR2 are MNHEY and SMNVEV (reference sequence). The CDR3 extends over 15 amino acids. V lost 6 bases and J 6 bases, leaving 20 bases between the germline ends. As DNA, the CDR3 is TGTGCCAGCAGCCACGGTGGGGGCGCGTTAAAGACCCAGTACTTC. It encodes CASSHGGGALKTQYF.

V is TRBV7-6 and J is TRBJ2-1; 8 bases agree with TRBD2. There are 18 residues in the CDR3. CDR1 is SGHVS and CDR2 is FNYEAQ in the germline V gene. The V and J ends lost 5 bases and 2 bases, in that order; junction bases with no gene match: 14. CDR3 amino acids: CASSGNRFTSGPYNEQFF. The CDR3 DNA reads as TGTGCCAGCAGCGGAAACCGCTTCACTAGCGGACCCTACAATGAGCAGTTCTTC.

The chain has TRBV25-1 and TRBJ2-1, with 12 positions matching TRBD2. The germline V gene has CDR1 MGHDK and CDR2 SYGVNS. This CDR3 region has 18 residues. V lost 4 bases to trimming and J lost 7 bases; unmatched junction nucleotides: 14. CDR3 loop: CASSAQPSLAGGGNEQFF. The CDR3 bases are TGTGCCAGCAGTGCCCAACCCTCCCTAGCGGGAGGGGGAAATGAGCAGTTCTTC. The full variable domain, in which reference TRBV25-1 and TRBJ2-1 provide the parts outside the CDR3, is EADIYQTPRYLVIGTGKKITLECSQTMGHDKMYWYQQDPGMELHLIHYSYGVNSTEKGDLSSESTVSRIRTEHFPLTLESARPSHTSQYLCASSAQPSLAGGGNEQFFGPGTRLTVL.

The chain links TRBV19 to TRBJ2-7, with 11 bases lining up with TRBD2. The junction had 4 bases not matched to a gene; V was cut back by 5 bases and J by 4 bases. Germline V CDR1 and CDR2: LNHDA, SQIVND (reference sequence). The CDR3 sequence is 14 residues long. The CDR3 here is CASSPGLAEYEQYF. The CDR3, as DNA: TGTGCCAGTAGTCCGGGACTAGCGGAGTACGAGCAGTACTTC. Full variable domain (missing parts from reference TRBV19 and TRBJ2-7): DGGITQSPKYLFRKEGQNVTLSCEQNLNHDAMYWYRQDPGQGLRLIYYSQIVNDFQKGDIAEGYSVSREKKESFPLTVTSAQKNPTAFYLCASSPGLAEYEQYFGPGTRLTVT.